These 15 T cell receptor beta chains were sequenced from one sample in a study of identical twins' blood T cells. Using its own MiXCR run on the 5' RACE reads, TCRdb lists one record per CDR3 protein. The sample carries fewer than 450,000 distinct CDR3 sequences, roughly 27% recorded once. The material sequenced was PBMCs. The receptor source for this set is a woman aged 18-55 years in good health.

This clonotype was detected ten times or more. The chain has TRBV4-1 and TRBJ2-3; D call uncertain. The CDR3 contains 12 residues. V lost 1 base and J lost 5, with 4 bases in between. Germline V gene data show CDR1 as MGHRA and CDR2 as YSYEKL. The DNA for the CDR3 is TGCGCCAGCAGCCAAGGAGGAGATACGCAGTATTTT. Translating gives CASSQGGDTQYF.

The CDR3 DNA reads as TGCGCCAGCAGCTTGGGGACAGGGACGACCTATGGCTACACCTTC. Protein sequence: CASSLGTGTTYGYTF. J is TRBJ1-2 and V is TRBV5-1; TRBD1 agrees at 8 bases. The CDR3 totals 15 residues. V lost 0 bases, J lost 4 bases, and 5 bases stayed unmatched. Looked up from germline, CDR1 is SGHRS and CDR2 is YFSETQ.

Only a few counts were recorded for this clonotype. CDR3 sequence: CASSLMGGRTEAFF. The CDR3 nucleotides are TGTGCCAGCAGCTTAATGGGGGGCAGGACTGAAGCTTTCTTT. V gene TRBV11-2 combines with J gene TRBJ1-1, with D possibly TRBD1 on 6 matching bases. V dropped 2 bases and J dropped 5 bases, with 12 bases sitting between them. Germline-derived CDR1 and CDR2 are SGHAT and FQNNGV. The CDR3 is made up of 14 amino acids.

This clonotype was observed a few times. This chain uses TRBV29-1 with TRBJ2-3; 7 positions match TRBD1. Germline CDR1 SQVTM, CDR2 ANQGSEA. This CDR3 has 13 residues. After removal of 6 bases from V and 0 bases from J, the junction contained 3 bases not matched to a gene. The CDR3 DNA follows: TGCAGCGTCGGGACAGCTAGCACAGATACGCAGTATTTT. It codes for CSVGTASTDTQYF.

The rearrangement links TRBV7-2 to TRBJ1-1; D remains unclear. The CDR3 loop spans 15 amino acids. The germline CDR1 and CDR2 sequences are SGHTA and FQGNSA. Trimming cost V 2 bases and J 6 bases, with 16 bases left between them. The CDR3 DNA reads TGTGCCAGCAGCTTACCCCAGTGGATTAAAGCTGAAGCTTTCTTT. This sequence encodes CASSLPQWIKAEAFF.

The gene calls are TRBV29-1 and TRBJ1-2; D not resolved. The CDR3 is made up of 13 amino acids. CDR1 and CDR2 from the germline V gene are SQVTM and ANQGSEA. The V and J ends lost 5 bases and 0 bases respectively, with 10 bases between them. Written as DNA, the CDR3 is TGCAGCGTTATAGGCCCGTCTAACTATGGCTACACCTTC. Its translation is CSVIGPSNYGYTF.

The sample holds one count of this clonotype. Compared with germline, one end of the junction differs, possibly owing to a read error. The V call is TRBV20-1, the J call TRBJ2-1, with 10 bases lining up with TRBD2. Germline V lookup: CDR1 DFQATT, CDR2 SNEGSKA (reference sequence). The CDR3 spans 12 residues. In nucleotides, the CDR3 is TGCAGTAAGCGGGAGGGCCTGAATGGGCAGTTCTTC. This codes for CSKREGLNGQFF.

This clonotype has a handful of counts. The chain employs TRBV7-6 and TRBJ2-7; a possible D gene is TRBD1 (5 bases). Germline V gives CDR1 SGHVS, CDR2 FNYEAQ. Trimming left V 6 bases short and J 0 bases short, with 15 bases between. The CDR3 spans 15 residues. The CDR3 sequence is CASSYEQESSYEQYF. CDR3 coding DNA: TGTGCCAGCAGTTATGAACAGGAAAGCTCCTACGAGCAGTACTTC.

The chain joins TRBV27 to TRBJ1-6; the D gene is possibly TRBD1 (5 bases). V lost 6 bases, J lost 6 bases, and 15 bases lay in between. CDR1 and CDR2 (germline): MNHEY, SMNVEV (reference sequence). The CDR3 covers 15 residues. For the CDR3, the DNA is TGTGCCAGCAGCCCCGCGGGGGGATTTAATTCACCCCTCCACTTT. Protein product: CASSPAGGFNSPLHF.

This clonotype was observed a few times. This chain joins TRBV9 and TRBJ1-1, with unresolved D. Germline assignment: CDR1 SGDLS and CDR2 YYNGEE. Trimming removed 6 bases at V and 1 base at J, with 19 bases between. This CDR3 spans 16 amino acids. The CDR3 DNA sequence: TGTGCCAGCACGAAGCAGCCCCTCCACCAGAACACTGAAGCTTTCTTT. Protein product: CASTKQPLHQNTEAFF.

This chain uses TRBV12-3 or TRBV12-4 with TRBJ2-1, with D possibly being TRBD2 (6 bases). CDR3 length: 15 amino acids. Between the trimmed V and J ends, which lost 4 bases and 4 bases, there was a span of 14 bases. The CDR3: CASSYLGTLYNEQFF. In DNA form, the CDR3 reads TGTGCCAGCAGTTACCTAGGGACTTTATACAATGAGCAGTTCTTC.

Details on this clonotype: This may be a read error, as it is one base from a much larger clone. This rearrangement joins TRBV4-1 to TRBJ1-5; D possibly corresponds to TRBD1 (6 bases). Per the germline V gene, CDR1 is MGHRA and CDR2 is YSYEKL. The length of the CDR3 is 16 residues. The CDR3 protein is CASSQDSQDSNQRQHF. CDR3 coding DNA: TGCGCCAGCAGCCAAGATAGTCAGGACAGCAATCAGCGCCAGCATTTT.

Details on this clonotype: Its ends do not fully match the called genes, so a read error is possible. The CDR3 loop reads CACSWLGDEQFF. The CDR3, as DNA: TGCGCCTGCAGCTGGCTCGGGGATGAGCAGTTCTTC. J is TRBJ2-1 and V is TRBV5-1; a weak D match, TRBD2 (5 bases). This CDR3 spans 12 amino acids. CDR1 is SGHRS, CDR2 YFSETQ, per germline.

This sequence joins TRBV9 and TRBJ2-3; D is undetermined. Trimming left V 0 bases short and J 0 bases short, with 8 bases between. The CDR3 has 15 residues. Germline CDR1 and CDR2: SGDLS and YYNGEE. The CDR3 reads CASSVGADSTDTQYF. DNA of the CDR3: TGTGCCAGCAGCGTAGGGGCAGACAGCACAGATACGCAGTATTTT.

The chain employs TRBV5-1 and TRBJ1-1, with a tentative D call TRBD1 (6 bases). This CDR3 comprises 15 residues. V was shortened by 2 bases and J by 1 base, with 12 bases between the two germline ends. CDR1 and CDR2 from the germline V gene are SGHRS and YFSETQ. CDR3 bases: TGCGCCAGCAGCTTCCACCCGGACAGGAACACTGAAGCTTTCTTT. Translating gives CASSFHPDRNTEAFF.